The 20 T cell receptor beta chains reported below all come from one sample, sequenced in a study of shared clonotypes between healthy human individuals. Profiling relied on immunoSEQ multiplex PCR, and the TCRdb table lists in-frame clones only, not all of them. The table includes around 2.5 million clones, roughly 93% detected once. Sequenced material: naive CD4+ T cells from PBMCs. Specified subset: CD45RA+ positively selected. The receptors originated from a man aged 18 to 30 in good health. Some clones in this sample may be carry-over from other donors' samples.

This clone was counted a single time. The chain couples TRBV6-1 to TRBJ2-5; 7 positions match TRBD1. The CDR3 consists of 13 residues. In germline, CDR1 is MNHNS, CDR2 SASEGT. With 7 bases clipped from V and 5 bases from J, the junction kept 7 bases outside the gene matches. The CDR3: CASITGVYETQYF. DNA of the CDR3: TGTGCCAGCATTACAGGGGTGTACGAGACCCAGTACTTC.

V gene TRBV18 combines with J gene TRBJ1-3; possibly TRBD1 for D (6 bases). CDR1 and CDR2 from the germline V gene are KGHSH and LQKENI. The CDR3 is made up of 16 amino acids. V was shortened by 3 bases and J by 0 bases, with 12 bases between the two germline ends. The CDR3 loop is CASSPSGVGSGNTIYF. As DNA, the CDR3 is TGTGCCAGCTCACCGTCAGGGGTCGGCTCTGGAAACACCATATATTTT. The full variable domain, in which reference TRBV18 and TRBJ1-3 provide the parts outside the CDR3, is NAGVMQNPRHLVRRRGQEARLRCSPMKGHSHVYWYRQLPEEGLKFMVYLQKENIIDESGMPKERFSAEFPKEGPSILRIQQVVRGDSAAYFCASSPSGVGSGNTIYFGEGSWLTVV.

This clone has just a few counts. Other DNA sequences in the sample encode the same CDR3. CDR3 nucleotide sequence: TGTGCCAGCAGTTTATCTTCTGAAGCTTTCTTT. As protein: CASSLSSEAFF. V usage is TRBV28 and J usage is TRBJ1-1; D gene ambiguous. The CDR3 totals 11 residues. V was shortened by 1 base and J by 6 bases, with 3 bases between the two germline ends. CDR1 MDHEN and CDR2 SYDVKM come from the germline V gene.

The chain joins TRBV28 to TRBJ1-5; tentative D call: TRBD1 (5 bases). From germline, CDR1 is MDHEN and CDR2 SYDVKM. The CDR3 contains 16 residues. The V end lost 7 bases, the J end lost 1 base, and 17 bases lay between the germline ends. The CDR3 DNA sequence: TGTGCCAGCAAGGCCTTCAGGGTTTTGAGCAATCAGCCCCAGCATTTT. Its translation: CASKAFRVLSNQPQHF.

The chain carries TRBV9 and TRBJ2-1; TRBD2 aligns across 12 bases. This CDR3 has 16 residues. With 2 bases clipped from V and 12 bases from J, the junction kept 12 bases outside the gene matches. Germline V gene sequence: CDR1 SGDLS, CDR2 YYNGEE. The CDR3 loop reads CASSVSLAGGLRGQFF. CDR3 nucleotide sequence: TGTGCCAGCAGCGTCTCACTAGCGGGAGGCCTAAGGGGGCAGTTCTTC.

The CDR3 nucleotides read TGTGCCAGCAGTGAGAGGACAGGGGAGGCAGAGACCCAGTACTTC. Protein sequence: CASSERTGEAETQYF. This sequence joins TRBV6-1 and TRBJ2-5; 9 nucleotides match TRBD1. The V gene's germline CDR1 is MNHNS and CDR2 SASEGT. V lost 3 bases and J lost 4; bases outside the gene matches: 6. The CDR3 is made up of 15 amino acids.

The rearrangement uses TRBV6-1 and TRBJ1-5; TRBD1 might be the D (5 bases). The V end lost 2 bases, the J end lost 7 bases, and 15 bases lay between the germline ends. The germline CDR1 and CDR2 sequences are MNHNS and SASEGT. The CDR3 covers 15 residues. CDR3 amino acids: CASSEIWGTQQPQHF. Here the CDR3 DNA reads TGTGCCAGCAGTGAAATTTGGGGGACTCAACAGCCCCAGCATTTT.

This clone occurred once. V usage is TRBV6-5 and J usage is TRBJ1-2, with D unclear. Trimming pared 0 bases from V and 2 bases from J, leaving 13 bases between. The CDR3 contains 16 residues. The germline V gene has CDR1 MNHEY and CDR2 SVGAGI. The CDR3 protein is CASSYSATAPNYGYTF. The CDR3 DNA follows: TGTGCCAGCAGTTACTCGGCCACCGCGCCCAACTATGGCTACACCTTC.

This clone was observed a single time. The CDR3, as DNA: TGTGCCAGCCTTAATCCCGAGGTAGCGGGAATTAGCTCCTACGAGCAGTACTTC. Translating it yields CASLNPEVAGISSYEQYF. J is TRBJ2-7 and V is TRBV2; 8 bases match TRBD2. There are 18 residues in the CDR3. The V and J ends lost 8 bases and 0 bases, in that order; junction bases with no gene match: 18. Looked up from germline, CDR1 is SNHLY and CDR2 is FYNNEI.

The gene calls are TRBV6-5 and TRBJ1-2; 7 bases are shared with TRBD1. Germline CDR1 and CDR2: MNHEY and SVGAGI. The junction had 8 bases not matched to a gene; V was cut back by 5 bases and J by 11 bases. CDR3 length: 12 residues. This chain's CDR3 is CASSGAGGRYTF. The CDR3 DNA is TGTGCCAGCAGTGGGGCAGGGGGAAGGTACACCTTC.

The rearrangement uses TRBV7-2 and TRBJ1-2; TRBD1 matches 9 bases. V dropped 4 bases and J dropped 0; count of bases not matched to a gene: 6. Germline CDR1 is SGHTA and CDR2 is FQGNSA. The CDR3 has 16 amino acids. In nucleotides, the CDR3 is TGTGCCAGCAGCTCATCGGGGGACAGGGCTAACTATGGCTACACCTTC. Amino acids: CASSSSGDRANYGYTF.

The chain has TRBV28 and TRBJ2-2; 8 positions agree with TRBD2. V trimming: 7 bases; J trimming: 3 bases; junction bases outside the gene matches: 7. Germline loops: CDR1 MDHEN, CDR2 SYDVKM. The CDR3 totals 15 residues. The CDR3 reads CASTPGGVYTGELFF. CDR3 bases: TGTGCCAGCACCCCCGGGGGGGTCTACACCGGGGAGCTGTTTTTT.

The CDR3 is CSVLQTGDPYNEQFF. The CDR3 nucleotides are TGCAGCGTTCTTCAGACAGGGGACCCCTACAATGAGCAGTTCTTC. This sequence joins TRBV29-1 and TRBJ2-1; TRBD1 agrees at 8 bases. Germline assignment: CDR1 SQVTM and CDR2 ANQGSEA. V dropped 5 bases and J dropped 2; count of bases not matched to a gene: 8. The CDR3 covers 15 residues.

The genes are TRBV7-6 and TRBJ2-7; 8 nucleotides align to TRBD2. CDR1 is SGHVS, CDR2 FNYEAQ, per germline. V gave up 3 bases and J gave up 7 bases; unmatched junction bases: 14. The CDR3 has 16 amino acids. The CDR3 nucleotides read TGTGCCAGCAGCTTGAGATTAGCGGGACGCCCTTGGGAGCAGTACTTC. Translated: CASSLRLAGRPWEQYF.

The CDR3 DNA reads TGTGCCAGCAGCGGGGAGCGATATGCGGCTTTCTTT. Encoded protein: CASSGERYAAFF. The gene calls are TRBV28 and TRBJ1-1; D remains ambiguous. The CDR3 runs to 12 residues. Germline assignment: CDR1 MDHEN and CDR2 SYDVKM. V lost 6 bases, J lost 11 bases, and 16 bases lay in between.

The rearrangement joins TRBV28 to TRBJ1-5; D unclear. Trimming stripped 1 base from V and 2 bases from J, with 9 bases between. The CDR3 has 15 amino acids. Per the germline V gene, CDR1 is MDHEN and CDR2 is SYDVKM. In DNA form, the CDR3 reads TGTGCCAGCAGTTTATCGACCGGTGGCAATCAGCCCCAGCATTTT. It codes for CASSLSTGGNQPQHF.

The V and J genes are TRBV7-9 and TRBJ2-7; no firm D call. The CDR3 extends over 12 amino acids. V lost 0 bases and J 4 bases, leaving 4 bases between the germline ends. The germline V gene encodes CDR1 SEHNR and CDR2 FQNEAQ (reference sequence). CDR3 DNA sequence: TGTGCCAGCAGCTTAGCGCTTTACGAGCAGTACTTC. It encodes CASSLALYEQYF.

The chain recombines TRBV7-9 with TRBJ1-4, with D possibly matching TRBD1 (6 bases). Germline assignment: CDR1 SEHNR and CDR2 FQNEAQ (reference sequence). V gave up 5 bases and J gave up 8 bases, with 18 bases separating them. The CDR3 totals 15 residues. The CDR3 DNA reads as TGTGCCAGCAGCCTAGGGGCACAGGGAGGCGAAAAACTGTTTTTT. Protein product: CASSLGAQGGEKLFF.

As for this clone: This same CDR3 is encoded by further DNA sequences in the sample. The V gene is TRBV29-1, the J gene TRBJ2-3; possibly TRBD1 or TRBD2 for D (6 bases each). The CDR3 totals 13 residues. Germline CDR1 SQVTM, CDR2 ANQGSEA. Trimming removed 6 bases at V and 1 base at J, with 11 bases between. The DNA of the CDR3 is TGCAGCGTCGGGGGCGTGGGCACAGATACGCAGTATTTT. It translates to CSVGGVGTDTQYF.

The chain is built from TRBV27 and TRBJ1-1, with D unresolved. The V gene lost 7 bases and the J gene lost 0 bases, with 15 bases spanning the gap. CDR1 and CDR2 from the germline V gene are MNHEY and SMNVEV (reference sequence). The CDR3 is made up of 15 amino acids. The CDR3 protein is CASTRYGSMNTEAFF. In DNA form, the CDR3 reads TGTGCCAGCACCAGATACGGGAGCATGAACACTGAAGCTTTCTTT.